This TCR beta chain emerged from a study of blood T cell repertoires in COVID-19. Study as a whole: COVID-19 samples collected from the United States, Italy and Spain covered acute and convalescent phases. PBMCs, B-cell-depleted T cells, or T cells were the source of the cDNA or gDNA that made up the material.

Generated by immunoSEQ multiplex PCR, the TCRdb table keeps only in-frame clones and is missing some. The sample lists 250,000 to 300,000 clones, roughly nine tenths seen once, with approximately 12% in the top ten. V lost 0 bases, J lost 10 bases, and 12 bases lay in between. This CDR3 comprises 13 residues. Germline V gene data show CDR1 as SEHNR and CDR2 as FQNEAQ (reference sequence). This receptor was identified in a woman in her 30s with COVID-19, enrolled during active disease. The J gene is TRBJ1-1, the V gene TRBV7-9; no clear D gene. Sequences were obtained from peripheral blood. The CDR3 nucleotides read TGTGCCAGCAGCTTAGCGAGGGCAGATCGAGCTTTCTTT. It specifies CASSLARADRAFF.